The 30 T cell receptor beta chains below all came from one sample that was sequenced in a study of blood T cell repertoires in COVID-19. Some clones are missing from TCRdb's copy, which holds only in-frame ones; the method was immunoSEQ multiplex PCR. The data hold about 18,000 clones, with around 90% observed a single time. The sequencing sample was made of peripheral blood. These receptors came from a human donor in a cohort sampled during active COVID-19. The donor label of this sample is uncertain.

The rearrangement links TRBV5-4 to TRBJ1-3, with D possibly matching TRBD1 (6 bases). The CDR3 extends over 17 amino acids. V was pared by 0 bases and J by 1 base, with 14 bases between. CDR1 is SGHNT and CDR2 is YYREEE in the germline V gene (reference sequence). The CDR3 is CASSLAGGLRSGNTIYF. The CDR3 nucleotides are TGTGCCAGCAGCTTGGCCGGGGGGCTCCGGTCTGGAAACACCATATATTTT.

DNA for the CDR3: TGTGCCAGCAGCCCCTTAGCGGGGGGGGGTCACGAGCAGTACTTC. It translates to CASSPLAGGGHEQYF. The chain links TRBV2 to TRBJ2-7; 11 bases fit TRBD2. V was pared by 6 bases and J by 5 bases, with 9 bases of the junction left unmatched. Per the germline V gene, CDR1 is SNHLY and CDR2 is FYNNEI. This CDR3 region has 15 residues.

The chain joins TRBV19 to TRBJ1-2; 7 positions match TRBD1. CDR1 and CDR2 (germline): LNHDA, SQIVND (reference sequence). This CDR3 contains 13 residues. V was clipped by 2 bases and J by 4 bases; unmatched bases: 1. CDR3 in amino acids: CASSISGGYGYTF. In DNA, the CDR3 is TGTGCCAGTAGTATATCAGGGGGCTATGGCTACACCTTC.

This chain connects TRBV11-2 to TRBJ2-6, with unresolved D. The CDR3 is 16 residues long. Germline values: CDR1 SGHAT, CDR2 FQNNGV. V lost 6 bases and J lost 0, with 12 bases in between. The CDR3 protein is CASSIGHYSGANVLTF. In nucleotides, the CDR3 is TGTGCCAGCAGTATAGGCCACTACTCTGGGGCCAACGTCCTGACTTTC.

This clone was seen only once. This chain connects TRBV11-2 to TRBJ2-1; maybe TRBD2 (7 bases). V was cut by 3 bases and J by 9 bases, with 18 bases left in between. The CDR3 is made up of 15 amino acids. Per germline, CDR1 SGHAT and CDR2 FQNNGV. This CDR3 is CASSFIVRGGSEQFF. The CDR3 DNA sequence: TGTGCCAGCAGCTTTATTGTTAGGGGGGGGTCTGAGCAGTTCTTC.

This chain connects TRBV5-1 to TRBJ2-5; 11 bases match TRBD2. V dropped 4 bases and J dropped 9; count of bases not matched to a gene: 14. Germline values: CDR1 SGHRS, CDR2 YFSETQ. The CDR3 sequence is 16 residues long. The CDR3: CASSKGGTSGFEAQYF. The CDR3 DNA sequence: TGCGCCAGCAGCAAGGGTGGGACTAGCGGATTCGAGGCCCAGTACTTC.

V is TRBV6-6 and J is TRBJ1-4; 8 bases line up with TRBD1. The CDR3 loop spans 15 amino acids. The junction had 4 bases not matched to a gene; V was cut back by 0 bases and J by 7 bases. Germline CDR1 and CDR2: MNHNY and SVGAGI (reference sequence). For the CDR3, the DNA is TGTGCCAGCAGTTACTCGGACAGGGTCCTTGAAAAACTGTTTTTT. This encodes CASSYSDRVLEKLFF.

This chain links TRBV2 with TRBJ2-2; D is uncertain. The CDR3 is 16 amino acids. Germline CDR1 SNHLY, CDR2 FYNNEI. V lost 8 bases and J 0 bases, leaving 16 bases between the germline ends. This CDR3 reads CASAVRVPANTGELFF. CDR3 DNA sequence: TGTGCCAGCGCCGTCCGAGTGCCCGCGAACACCGGGGAGCTGTTTTTT. The whole variable domain, remainder taken from reference TRBV2 and TRBJ2-2, is EPEVTQTPSHQVTQMGQEVILRCVPISNHLYFYWYRQILGQKVEFLVSFYNNEISEKSEIFDDQFSVERPDGSNFTLKIRSTKLEDSAMYFCASAVRVPANTGELFFGEGSRLTVL.

V is TRBV2 and J is TRBJ1-1, with 11 bases that match TRBD1. J gave up 2 bases and V 2 bases, and 13 bases lay outside the gene matches. CDR1 and CDR2 from the germline V gene are SNHLY and FYNNEI. This CDR3 is built from 19 residues. Here the CDR3 reads CASSERFGTGGLRNTEAFF. DNA of the CDR3: TGTGCCAGCAGTGAACGATTCGGGACAGGGGGACTGCGAAACACTGAAGCTTTCTTT. Full variable domain (remainder filled in from reference TRBV2 and TRBJ1-1): EPEVTQTPSHQVTQMGQEVILRCVPISNHLYFYWYRQILGQKVEFLVSFYNNEISEKSEIFDDQFSVERPDGSNFTLKIRSTKLEDSAMYFCASSERFGTGGLRNTEAFFGQGTRLTVV.

J is TRBJ2-1 and V is TRBV19; D uncertain. Deletions cut 3 bases from V and 8 bases from J, with 11 bases between. The CDR3 is 13 residues long. Germline V gives CDR1 LNHDA, CDR2 SQIVND (reference sequence). CDR3 DNA sequence: TGTGCCAGTAGTATTAGTCTAGTCGATGAGCAGTTCTTC. It translates to CASSISLVDEQFF.

V and J are TRBV6-6 and TRBJ2-1, with D perhaps TRBD1 (6 bases). This CDR3 comprises 14 residues. Deletions cut 4 bases from V and 7 bases from J, with 14 bases between. In germline, CDR1 is MNHNY, CDR2 SVGAGI (reference sequence). CDR3 sequence: CASSSGALGNEQFF. CDR3 sequence (DNA): TGTGCCAGCAGTTCAGGGGCTTTGGGGAATGAGCAGTTCTTC.

The chain employs TRBV6-2 or TRBV6-3 and TRBJ1-1, with D possibly being TRBD1 (6 bases). Per the germline V gene, CDR1 is MNHEY and CDR2 is SVGEGT. There are 14 residues in the CDR3. V lost 3 bases and J 1 base, leaving 9 bases between the germline ends. CDR3 coding DNA: TGTGCCAGCAGTTATGGGGGCAAGAACACTGAAGCTTTCTTT. Protein product: CASSYGGKNTEAFF.

The chain employs TRBV5-6 and TRBJ1-2; 7 bases align to TRBD1. J lost 2 bases, V lost 6 bases, and 10 bases had no gene match. This CDR3 is 15 amino acids long. Germline V gives CDR1 SGHDT, CDR2 YYEEEE. The CDR3 spells CASTRDRGSNYGYTF. The CDR3, as DNA: TGTGCCAGCACTCGGGACAGAGGATCCAACTATGGCTACACCTTC.

The chain has TRBV11-2 and TRBJ1-3; no firm D call. This CDR3 comprises 15 residues. Trimming cost V 5 bases and J 0 bases, with 11 bases left between them. The germline CDR1 and CDR2 sequences are SGHAT and FQNNGV. CDR3 DNA sequence: TGTGCCAGCAGCCCCCCAATCAACTCTGGAAACACCATATATTTT. Its protein product is CASSPPINSGNTIYF.

This sequence joins TRBV2 and TRBJ2-5; possibly TRBD2 for D (6 bases). The length of the CDR3 is 13 residues. The V end was cut by 4 bases, the J end by 4 bases, with 10 bases between. Germline V CDR1 and CDR2: SNHLY, FYNNEI. In nucleotides, the CDR3 is TGTGCCAGCAGTGCCCATAGCGGAGAGACCCAGTACTTC. This codes for CASSAHSGETQYF.

The chain couples TRBV7-9 to TRBJ2-5, with D maybe TRBD1 (6 bases). Germline V gene sequence: CDR1 SEHNR, CDR2 FQNEAQ (reference sequence). This CDR3 has 14 amino acids. V lost 1 base and J lost 7, with 13 bases in between. The CDR3 DNA is TGTGCCAGCAGCTTAGACAGGGCAACGGGGACCCAGTACTTC. Protein product: CASSLDRATGTQYF.

This chain connects TRBV18 to TRBJ1-3; a possible D gene is TRBD1 (6 bases). The CDR3 sequence is 15 residues long. Germline lookup yields CDR1 KGHSH and CDR2 LQKENI. Between the trimmed V and J ends, which lost 5 bases and 8 bases, there was a span of 19 bases. The CDR3 reads CASSARPTGLDTIYF. CDR3 coding DNA: TGTGCCAGCTCAGCCAGACCTACAGGGTTAGACACCATATATTTT.

The chain carries TRBV6-6 and TRBJ2-7, with 16 bases aligning to TRBD2. Germline CDR1 MNHNY, CDR2 SVGAGI (reference sequence). This CDR3 has 20 residues. The V and J ends lost 5 bases and 5 bases, in that order; junction bases with no gene match: 18. CDR3 in DNA: TGTGCCAGCAGTCCGATCAGTTTTGGGACTAGCGGGAGGGCCAGAGACGAGCAGTACTTC. Protein: CASSPISFGTSGRARDEQYF.

This clone was seen more than once but under ten times. The chain employs TRBV5-4 and TRBJ2-5, with a weak D call TRBD1 (6 bases). The germline CDR1 and CDR2 sequences are SGHNT and YYREEE (reference sequence). Trimming took 6 bases from V and 5 from J, leaving 17 bases between them. This CDR3 contains 14 residues. CDR3: CASKDTGIGETQYF. The CDR3 DNA is TGTGCCAGCAAGGACACAGGGATTGGGGAGACCCAGTACTTC.

The rearrangement uses TRBV6-6 and TRBJ1-5; D not certain. Trimming removed 2 bases from V and 7 bases from J, with 15 bases in between. CDR3 size: 15 residues. Germline CDR1 is MNHNY and CDR2 is SVGAGI (reference sequence). For the CDR3, the DNA is TGTGCCAGCAGTTACCAGCAGGTGGAGGGCCAGCCCCAGCATTTT. Encoded protein: CASSYQQVEGQPQHF.

This chain uses TRBV5-1 with TRBJ2-7; perhaps TRBD1 as D (6 bases). The CDR3 runs to 17 residues. V was clipped by 4 bases and J by 2 bases, with 22 bases between them. CDR1 SGHRS and CDR2 YFSETQ come from the germline V gene. The CDR3 reads CASSPTLRTASPYEQYF. The CDR3 DNA follows: TGCGCCAGCAGCCCCACCCTTCGGACAGCGTCTCCCTACGAGCAGTACTTC.

The CDR3, as DNA: TGCGCCAGCAGTGAGTCGTACGGGAGCTCCTACAATGAGCAGTTCTTC. This gives the protein CASSESYGSSYNEQFF. The chain carries TRBV10-1 and TRBJ2-1; D is possibly TRBD2 (6 bases). V was pared by 0 bases and J by 0 bases, with 9 bases between. There are 16 residues in the CDR3. Germline-derived CDR1 and CDR2 are WNHNN and SYGVQD (reference sequence).

The chain combines TRBV4-1 with TRBJ2-1; 12 bases align to TRBD2. The germline V gene encodes CDR1 MGHRA and CDR2 YSYEKL. V lost 4 bases, J lost 6 bases, and 4 bases stayed unmatched. This CDR3 has 15 residues. The CDR3 sequence: CASSPSGRASNEQFF. DNA for the CDR3: TGCGCCAGCAGCCCTAGCGGGAGGGCCTCCAATGAGCAGTTCTTC.

The chain is built from TRBV5-5 and TRBJ1-2; 7 bases fit TRBD1. V shed 4 bases and J 7 bases; nucleotides not matched to a gene: 13. The CDR3 extends over 15 amino acids. Germline V gene data show CDR1 as SGHKS and CDR2 as YYEKEE (reference sequence). The CDR3 here is CASSPPQTGPFGYTF. The CDR3 DNA reads as TGTGCCAGCAGCCCTCCTCAGACAGGGCCCTTTGGCTACACCTTC. The complete variable domain, with remaining parts taken from reference TRBV5-5 and TRBJ1-2, reads DAGVTQSPTHLIKTRGQQVTLRCSPISGHKSVSWYQQVLGQGPQFIFQYYEKEERGRGNFPDRFSARQFPNYSSELNVNALLLGDSALYLCASSPPQTGPFGYTFGSGTRLTVV.

CDR3 residues: CASSDGGVDGYTF. The CDR3 nucleotides read TGTGCCAGCAGTGACGGGGGTGTCGATGGCTACACCTTC. This chain joins TRBV6-1 and TRBJ1-2; D is possibly TRBD1 (5 bases). Germline CDR1 MNHNS, CDR2 SASEGT. The CDR3 runs 13 residues. Trimming left V 3 bases short and J 6 bases short, with 11 bases between.

V is TRBV5-1 and J is TRBJ2-4, with 9 bases lining up with TRBD2. After removal of 0 bases from V and 7 bases from J, the junction contained 11 bases not matched to a gene. The CDR3 has 17 amino acids. Germline V lookup: CDR1 SGHRS, CDR2 YFSETQ. CDR3 nucleotide sequence: TGCGCCAGCAGCTTGGGACTAGCGGACTCAAGGGGGAACATTCAGTACTTC. It translates to CASSLGLADSRGNIQYF.

J is TRBJ2-5 and V is TRBV5-1; the match to TRBD1 covers 8 bases. CDR1 and CDR2 from the germline V gene are SGHRS and YFSETQ. With 3 bases clipped from V and 4 bases from J, the junction kept 11 bases outside the gene matches. CDR3 length equals 16 residues. The CDR3 is CASSSWRTGGRETQYF. CDR3 nucleotide sequence: TGCGCCAGCAGCTCCTGGCGTACAGGGGGGCGAGAGACCCAGTACTTC.

The rearrangement joins TRBV7-9 to TRBJ2-2; 7 bases map to TRBD1. The trim removed 5 bases at V and 7 bases at J, leaving 4 bases unmatched. The CDR3 is 13 residues long. Germline assignment: CDR1 SEHNR and CDR2 FQNEAQ (reference sequence). This chain's CDR3 is CASSPPGGGELFF. The CDR3 bases are TGTGCCAGCAGCCCTCCAGGGGGCGGGGAGCTGTTTTTT.

This clone was detected only once. The chain recombines TRBV10-2 with TRBJ2-1, with TRBD2 matching over 9 bases. With 10 bases clipped from V and 7 bases from J, the junction kept 11 bases outside the gene matches. This CDR3 contains 14 residues. Germline loops: CDR1 WSHSY, CDR2 SAAADI. The CDR3 reads CATAGGGTRNEQFF. DNA of the CDR3: TGCGCCACCGCGGGGGGGGGAACCCGAAATGAGCAGTTCTTC.

V gene TRBV6-5 combines with J gene TRBJ2-5; 10 nucleotides match TRBD2. Looked up from germline, CDR1 is MNHEY and CDR2 is SVGAGI. With 5 bases clipped from V and 1 base from J, the junction kept 4 bases outside the gene matches. The CDR3 totals 15 residues. The CDR3 protein is CASSRLAGPQETQYF. The CDR3 DNA sequence: TGTGCCAGCAGTCGACTAGCGGGTCCCCAAGAGACCCAGTACTTC.